One T cell receptor (beta chain) is described in this entry. The antigen is unknown. The sample belongs to a study of T cells in localized non-small cell lung cancer. Overall study results and limits: In adjacent lung appeared a median around 59 of the top 100 tumor clones. Among the tissues sampled, uninvolved adjacent lung had the highest T cell clonality, above tumor. Heterogeneity within the tumor remains possible, as just one region underwent sequencing.

Profiled with immunoSEQ multiplex PCR; TCRdb holds only in-frame clones, not every one. This sample carries approximately 47,000 clones, 70% to 90% of them seen once, and the ten largest clones take approximately 2.4%. Trimming cost V 3 bases and J 5 bases; bases outside gene matches: 8. The length of the CDR3 is 15 residues. Germline loops: CDR1 LNHDA, CDR2 SQIVND (reference sequence). Sequencing used PBMCs, obtained before any cancer treatment. The J gene is TRBJ2-5, the V gene TRBV19; TRBD2 matches 8 bases. The receptor's source is a man aged 40 to 75 with stage II lung adenocarcinoma. CDR3 nucleotide sequence: TGTGCCAGTAGTATGGGAGCGGGGGAGGTGGAGACCCAGTACTTC. It codes for CASSMGAGEVETQYF.